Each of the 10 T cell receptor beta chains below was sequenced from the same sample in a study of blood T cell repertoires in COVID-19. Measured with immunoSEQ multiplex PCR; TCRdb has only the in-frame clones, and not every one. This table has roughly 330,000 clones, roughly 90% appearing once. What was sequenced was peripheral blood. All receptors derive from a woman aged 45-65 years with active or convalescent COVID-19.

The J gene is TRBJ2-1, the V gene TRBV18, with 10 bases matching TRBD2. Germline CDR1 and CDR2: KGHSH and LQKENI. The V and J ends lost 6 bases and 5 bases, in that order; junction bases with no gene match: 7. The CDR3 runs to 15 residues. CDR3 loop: CASSPTSGVDNEQFF. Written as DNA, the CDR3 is TGTGCCAGCTCCCCTACTAGCGGGGTTGACAATGAGCAGTTCTTC. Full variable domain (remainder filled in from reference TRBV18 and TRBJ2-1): NAGVMQNPRHLVRRRGQEARLRCSPMKGHSHVYWYRQLPEEGLKFMVYLQKENIIDESGMPKERFSAEFPKEGPSILRIQQVVRGDSAAYFCASSPTSGVDNEQFFGPGTRLTVL.

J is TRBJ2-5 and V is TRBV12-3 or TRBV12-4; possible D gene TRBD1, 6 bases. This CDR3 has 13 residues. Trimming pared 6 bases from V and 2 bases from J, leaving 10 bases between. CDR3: CASSVRGQETQYF. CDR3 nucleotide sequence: TGTGCCAGCAGCGTTAGGGGGCAAGAGACCCAGTACTTC.

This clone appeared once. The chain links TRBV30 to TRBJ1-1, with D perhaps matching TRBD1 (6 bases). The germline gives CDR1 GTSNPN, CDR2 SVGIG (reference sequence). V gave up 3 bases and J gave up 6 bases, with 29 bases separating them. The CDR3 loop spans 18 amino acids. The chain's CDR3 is CAWSDVSRRGGKNAEAFF. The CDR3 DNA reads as TGTGCCTGGAGCGATGTAAGCCGACGTGGGGGCAAAAACGCTGAAGCTTTCTTT.

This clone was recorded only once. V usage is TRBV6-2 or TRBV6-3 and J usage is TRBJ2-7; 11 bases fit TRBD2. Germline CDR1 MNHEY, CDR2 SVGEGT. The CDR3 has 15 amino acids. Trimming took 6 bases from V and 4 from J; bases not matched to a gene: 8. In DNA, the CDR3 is TGTGCCAGCAGCTTGCTAGCGGGGGGTTATTACGAGCAGTACTTC. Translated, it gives CASSLLAGGYYEQYF.

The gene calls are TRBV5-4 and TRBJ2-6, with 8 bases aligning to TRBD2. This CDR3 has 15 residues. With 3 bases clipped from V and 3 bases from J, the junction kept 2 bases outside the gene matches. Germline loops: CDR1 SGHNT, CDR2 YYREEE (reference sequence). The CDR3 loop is CASSSGGVGANVLTF. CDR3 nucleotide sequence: TGTGCCAGCAGCTCCGGGGGGGTTGGGGCCAACGTCCTGACTTTC.

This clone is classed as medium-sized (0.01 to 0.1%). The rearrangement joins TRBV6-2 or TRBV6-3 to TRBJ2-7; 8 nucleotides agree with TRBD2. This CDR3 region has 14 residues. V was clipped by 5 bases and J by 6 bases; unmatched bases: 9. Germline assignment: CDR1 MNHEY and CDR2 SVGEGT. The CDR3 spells CASSRSGSAAEQYF. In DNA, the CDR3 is TGTGCCAGCAGTCGGAGCGGGAGTGCCGCCGAGCAGTACTTC.

The CDR3: CASSSGTLYNEQFF. CDR3 DNA: TGCGCCAGCAGCTCCGGGACTCTATACAATGAGCAGTTCTTC. The chain is built from TRBV5-1 and TRBJ2-1; TRBD2 is a possible D gene (6 bases). The CDR3 length is 14 residues. Trimming stripped 3 bases from V and 4 bases from J, with 11 bases between. Germline CDR1 is SGHRS and CDR2 is YFSETQ.

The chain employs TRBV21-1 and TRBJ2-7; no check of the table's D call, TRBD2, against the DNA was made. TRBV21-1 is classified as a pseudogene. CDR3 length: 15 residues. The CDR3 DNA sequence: TGTGCCAACCCCGGCCGAAGGAGAGTGTGTGGCGAGCAGTACTTC. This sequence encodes CANPGRRRVCGEQYF.

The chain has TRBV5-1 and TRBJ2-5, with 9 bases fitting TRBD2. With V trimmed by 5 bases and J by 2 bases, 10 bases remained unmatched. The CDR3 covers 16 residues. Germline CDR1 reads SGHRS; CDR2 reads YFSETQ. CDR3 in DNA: TGCGCCAGCAGTTCTAAGGTAGCGGGAGATCAAGAGACCCAGTACTTC. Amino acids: CASSSKVAGDQETQYF.

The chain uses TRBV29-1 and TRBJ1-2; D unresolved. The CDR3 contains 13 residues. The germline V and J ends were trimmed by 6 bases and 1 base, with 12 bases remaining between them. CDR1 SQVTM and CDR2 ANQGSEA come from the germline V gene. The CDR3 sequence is CSVPNELNYGYTF. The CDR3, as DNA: TGCAGCGTCCCCAATGAGCTTAACTATGGCTACACCTTC.